This T cell receptor beta chain comes out of a study of shared clonotypes between healthy human individuals. Whole-study context: A donor's plate count was three for CD4 naive and three for CD4 memory; CD8 naive had two and CD8 memory one.

Some clones are missing from TCRdb's copy, which holds only in-frame ones; the method was immunoSEQ multiplex PCR. The table includes over 150,000 clones, around 63% detected once. Healthy and HIV-negative, the adult donors had no recent acute infections or vaccinations. The clonotype was recovered from a man aged 25-40 years in good health. The sample consisted of memory CD4+ T cells sorted from blood. The subset is: CD45RA-negative fraction.

CDR3 DNA sequence: TGTGCCAGCAGGTCATCCGGGCCTCAGTCGAACAACGAGCAGTACTTC. Protein: CASRSSGPQSNNEQYF. The gene calls are TRBV28 and TRBJ2-7; D uncertain. Germline assignment: CDR1 MDHEN and CDR2 SYDVKM. There are 16 residues in the CDR3. The V and J ends lost 6 bases and 5 bases respectively, with 23 bases between them.